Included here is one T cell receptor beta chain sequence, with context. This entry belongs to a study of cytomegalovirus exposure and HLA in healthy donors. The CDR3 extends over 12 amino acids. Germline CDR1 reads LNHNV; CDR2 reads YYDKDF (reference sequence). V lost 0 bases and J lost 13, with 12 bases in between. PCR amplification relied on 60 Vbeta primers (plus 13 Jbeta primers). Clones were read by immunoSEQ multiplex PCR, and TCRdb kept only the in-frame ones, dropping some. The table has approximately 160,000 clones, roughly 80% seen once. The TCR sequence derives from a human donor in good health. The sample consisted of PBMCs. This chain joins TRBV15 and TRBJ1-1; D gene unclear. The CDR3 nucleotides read TGTGCCACCAGCAGAGAACCCGGGAAGGTTTTCTTT. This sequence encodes CATSREPGKVFF.